These 14 T cell receptor beta chains originate from one sample sequenced in a study of blood T cell repertoires in COVID-19. Only in-frame clones appear in the TCRdb table, and some are missing; sequencing was by immunoSEQ multiplex PCR. The sample shows over 150,000 clones, about 88% of them seen only once. Sequencing used peripheral blood. All receptors come from a man in his sixties with COVID-19, enrolled during active disease.

This chain connects TRBV6-5 to TRBJ2-7; a possible D gene is TRBD1 (6 bases). Trimming took 0 bases from V and 2 from J, leaving 14 bases between them. The CDR3 covers 16 residues. Germline V gives CDR1 MNHEY, CDR2 SVGAGI. The DNA for the CDR3 is TGTGCCAGCAGTTACTCGAACAGGGCTGAAGCCTACGAGCAGTACTTC. Its protein is CASSYSNRAEAYEQYF.

This clone came up once. The chain uses TRBV15 and TRBJ2-7, with 7 bases fitting TRBD2. Germline CDR1 reads LNHNV; CDR2 reads YYDKDF (reference sequence). The CDR3 extends over 16 amino acids. V lost 3 bases to trimming and J lost 2 bases; unmatched junction nucleotides: 10. The CDR3 DNA follows: TGTGCCACCAGCAGGCTGGGAGGGACTAAGGCCTACGAGCAGTACTTC. This sequence encodes CATSRLGGTKAYEQYF.

In this sample, this clone turned up a few times. V and J are TRBV7-6 and TRBJ2-7; 7 bases line up with TRBD1. V shed 2 bases, J shed 3 bases, and the junction held 16 bases outside the gene matches. The CDR3 consists of 18 residues. Germline V gives CDR1 SGHVS, CDR2 FNYEAQ. The CDR3 is CASSLLQQGSGSFYEQYF. CDR3 DNA sequence: TGTGCCAGCAGCTTATTACAACAGGGGAGTGGAAGTTTCTACGAGCAGTACTTC.

The gene calls are TRBV7-6 and TRBJ2-2; 7 bases are a match to TRBD1. Unmatched junction bases numbered 3, after V lost 5 bases and J lost 0 bases. CDR1 is SGHVS, CDR2 FNYEAQ, per germline. CDR3 size: 15 residues. Here the CDR3 reads CASSPGQANTGELFF. The CDR3 region has the DNA TGTGCCAGCAGCCCTGGACAGGCGAACACCGGGGAGCTGTTTTTT. The whole variable domain, remainder taken from reference TRBV7-6 and TRBJ2-2, is GAGVSQSPRYKVTKRGQDVALRCDPISGHVSLYWYRQALGQGPEFLTYFNYEAQQDKSGLPNDRFSAERPEGSISTLTIQRTEQRDSAMYRCASSPGQANTGELFFGEGSRLTVL.

This clone has only one observation. This chain connects TRBV4-1 to TRBJ2-2, with TRBD2 matching 9 bases. The CDR3 consists of 15 residues. Germline V CDR1 and CDR2: MGHRA, YSYEKL. With 4 bases clipped from V and 4 bases from J, the junction kept 4 bases outside the gene matches. CDR3 region: CASSPSGEATGELFF. The CDR3 DNA reads as TGCGCCAGCAGCCCTAGCGGGGAGGCCACCGGGGAGCTGTTTTTT.

The rearrangement joins TRBV29-1 to TRBJ1-2; D is possibly TRBD1 (5 bases). Trimming pared 2 bases from V and 5 bases from J, leaving 12 bases between. CDR3 length equals 13 residues. CDR1 SQVTM and CDR2 ANQGSEA come from the germline V gene. CDR3 coding DNA: TGCAGCGTTGAATCAGGGTTCGGGTATGGCTACACCTTC. Its protein product is CSVESGFGYGYTF.

V gene TRBV28 combines with J gene TRBJ1-6, with D tentatively TRBD1 (6 bases). Germline V gene data show CDR1 as MDHEN and CDR2 as SYDVKM. There are 16 residues in the CDR3. The V end was cut by 6 bases, the J end by 7 bases, with 19 bases between. The CDR3 DNA sequence: TGTGCCAGCAGACAACAACCGGACAGTAAAAATTCACCCCTCCACTTT. Translating it yields CASRQQPDSKNSPLHF.

The rearrangement joins TRBV12-3 or TRBV12-4 to TRBJ1-4; D may be TRBD1 (6 bases). Trimming stripped 7 bases from V and 8 bases from J, with 14 bases between. This CDR3 region has 13 residues. The DNA of the CDR3 is TGTGCCAGCAAACTACAGGGTAGAGAAAAACTGTTTTTT. Translation gives CASKLQGREKLFF.

The chain combines TRBV20-1 with TRBJ2-7, with D perhaps matching TRBD1 (6 bases). The CDR3 sequence is 14 residues long. Trimming cost V 3 bases and J 1 base, with 13 bases left between them. The germline gives CDR1 DFQATT, CDR2 SNEGSKA (reference sequence). The CDR3 sequence: CSASRQGLSYEQYF. The CDR3 coding sequence is TGCAGTGCTAGTCGGCAGGGGTTGTCCTACGAGCAGTACTTC.

The chain joins TRBV19 to TRBJ1-5; D not certain. Trimming took off 2 bases at V and 3 bases at J, with 14 bases between the two ends. Germline lookup yields CDR1 LNHDA and CDR2 SQIVND (reference sequence). The CDR3 covers 16 residues. The CDR3 reads CASSIPSRAVNQPQHF. The CDR3 DNA follows: TGTGCCAGTAGTATACCCTCGAGGGCCGTCAATCAGCCCCAGCATTTT.

The chain links TRBV12-3 or TRBV12-4 to TRBJ1-3, with D unresolved. V shed 6 bases and J shed 0 bases, with 3 bases lying between them. The CDR3 totals 12 residues. This chain's CDR3 is CASSHSGNTIYF. CDR3 nucleotide sequence: TGTGCCAGCAGCCACTCTGGAAACACCATATATTTT.

V gene TRBV19 combines with J gene TRBJ2-7, with a possible D match to TRBD1 (6 bases). Looked up from germline, CDR1 is LNHDA and CDR2 is SQIVND (reference sequence). The CDR3 contains 13 residues. Trimming took 3 bases from V and 6 from J, leaving 12 bases between them. This chain's CDR3 is CASSIIPGAEQYF. DNA for the CDR3: TGTGCCAGTAGTATTATCCCAGGGGCCGAGCAGTACTTC.

To note about this clone: This same CDR3 is encoded by further DNA sequences in the sample. The chain uses TRBV6-2 or TRBV6-3 and TRBJ1-5; D call uncertain. Trimming took off 4 bases at V and 0 bases at J, with 10 bases between the two ends. The CDR3 extends over 15 amino acids. Per germline, CDR1 MNHEY and CDR2 SVGEGT. CDR3 sequence reads: CASSSPGSSNQPQHF. The CDR3 DNA reads as TGTGCCAGCAGTTCCCCCGGGAGTAGCAATCAGCCCCAGCATTTT.

V usage is TRBV29-1 and J usage is TRBJ1-1; the match to TRBD1 covers 8 bases. J was trimmed by 10 bases and V by 6 bases; bases with no gene match: 10. The CDR3 covers 12 residues. In germline, CDR1 is SQVTM, CDR2 ANQGSEA. The CDR3 DNA follows: TGCAGCGTCCTACAGGGGGTCGGGGGAGCTTTCTTT. This sequence encodes CSVLQGVGGAFF.